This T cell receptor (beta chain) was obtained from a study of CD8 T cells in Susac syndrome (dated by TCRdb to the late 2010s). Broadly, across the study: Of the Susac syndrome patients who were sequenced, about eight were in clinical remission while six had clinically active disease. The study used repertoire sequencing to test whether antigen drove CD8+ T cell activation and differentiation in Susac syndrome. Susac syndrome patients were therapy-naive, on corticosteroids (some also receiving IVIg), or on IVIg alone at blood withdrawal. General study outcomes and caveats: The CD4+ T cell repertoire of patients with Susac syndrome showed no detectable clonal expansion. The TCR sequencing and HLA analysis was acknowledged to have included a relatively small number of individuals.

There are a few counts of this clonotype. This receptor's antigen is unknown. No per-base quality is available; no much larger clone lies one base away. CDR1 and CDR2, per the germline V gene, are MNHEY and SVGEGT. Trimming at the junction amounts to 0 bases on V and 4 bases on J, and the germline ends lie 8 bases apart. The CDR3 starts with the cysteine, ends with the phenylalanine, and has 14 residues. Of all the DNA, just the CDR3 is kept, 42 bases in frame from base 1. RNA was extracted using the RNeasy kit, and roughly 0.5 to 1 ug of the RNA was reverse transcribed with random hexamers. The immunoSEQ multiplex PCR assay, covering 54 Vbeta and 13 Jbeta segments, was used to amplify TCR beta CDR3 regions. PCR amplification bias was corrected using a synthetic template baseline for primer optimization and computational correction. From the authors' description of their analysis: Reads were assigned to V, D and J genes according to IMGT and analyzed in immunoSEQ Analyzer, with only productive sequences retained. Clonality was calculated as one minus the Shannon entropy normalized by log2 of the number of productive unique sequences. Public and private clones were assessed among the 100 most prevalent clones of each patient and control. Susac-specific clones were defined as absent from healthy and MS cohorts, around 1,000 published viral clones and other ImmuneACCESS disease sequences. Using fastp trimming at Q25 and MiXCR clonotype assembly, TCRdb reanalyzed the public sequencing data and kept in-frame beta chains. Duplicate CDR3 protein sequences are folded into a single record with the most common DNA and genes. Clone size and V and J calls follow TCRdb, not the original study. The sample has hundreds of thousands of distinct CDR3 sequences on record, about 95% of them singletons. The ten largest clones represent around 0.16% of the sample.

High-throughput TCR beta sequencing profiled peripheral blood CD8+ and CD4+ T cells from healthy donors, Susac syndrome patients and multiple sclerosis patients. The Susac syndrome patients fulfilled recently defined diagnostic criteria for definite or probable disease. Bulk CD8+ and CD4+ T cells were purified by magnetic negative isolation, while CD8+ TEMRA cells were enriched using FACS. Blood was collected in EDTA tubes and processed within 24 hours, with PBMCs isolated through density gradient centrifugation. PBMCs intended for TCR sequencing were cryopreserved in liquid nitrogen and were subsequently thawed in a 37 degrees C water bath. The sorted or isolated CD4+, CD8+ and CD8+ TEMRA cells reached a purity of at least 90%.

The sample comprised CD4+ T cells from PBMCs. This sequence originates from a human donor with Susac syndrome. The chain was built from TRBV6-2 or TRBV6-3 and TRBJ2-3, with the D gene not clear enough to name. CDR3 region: CASSYSGPPDTQYF. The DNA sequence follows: TGTGCCAGCAGTTACTCCGGGCCGCCAGATACGCAGTATTTT.